A selection of T cell receptor beta chains follows, all from one sample in a study of cytomegalovirus exposure and HLA in healthy donors. Data came from immunoSEQ multiplex PCR; TCRdb stores just in-frame clones and leaves some out. The repertoire has around 160,000 clones, 70% to 80% of them found once; the top ten carry roughly 2%. The sample was PBMCs. All receptors derive from a man aged 45-65 years in good health and CMV-seropositive. CDR3s include the opening cysteine and the closing phenylalanine or tryptophan. A D gene is named only where the DNA matches it firmly. Clone size appears in some rows only: once, few, many, or a class for an expanded clone.

>TRBJ2-2|TRBD2|TRBV5-5|few
TGTGCCAGCAGCTTCCCGGGGGGAACGAACACCGGGGAGCTGTTTTTT
CASSFPGGTNTGELFF
>TRBJ2-3|TRBD1|TRBV4-1|.
TGCGCCAGCAGTCAACAGGGGGCCGCGGCAGATACGCAGTATTTT
CASSQQGAAADTQYF
>TRBJ1-2|.|TRBV29-1|.
TGCAGCGTTGAAATGGAGGGCTGGGGCTACACCTTC
CSVEMEGWGYTF
>TRBJ1-2|.|TRBV19|.
TGTGCCAGTAGTGTGTTTCAAATCATGAACTATGGCTACACCTTC
CASSVFQIMNYGYTF
>TRBJ2-2|TRBD2|TRBV6-5|.
TGTGCCAGCAGTCTACTAGCGCGGGGCGGGGAGCTGTTTTTT
CASSLLARGGELFF
>TRBJ1-2|.|TRBV7-9|.
TGTGCCAGCAGCTCACAGTGGACTAACTATGGCTACACCTTC
CASSSQWTNYGYTF
>TRBJ1-1|.|TRBV7-7|.
TGTGCCAGCAGCCCCGACACTTTGAACACTGAAGCTTTCTTT
CASSPDTLNTEAFF
>TRBJ2-4|TRBD1|TRBV18|.
TGTGCCAGCTCACCATCCATCGACAGGGAAAACATTCAGTACTTC
CASSPSIDRENIQYF
>TRBJ2-2|.|TRBV7-9|.
TGTGCCAGCAGCACTCGATTGGCCGGGGAGCTGTTTTTT
CASSTRLAGELFF
>TRBJ1-5|TRBD1|TRBV19|.
TGTGCCAGTAGTAGGCAGGGGGGCAATCAGCCCCAGCATTTT
CASSRQGGNQPQHF
>TRBJ2-3|.|TRBV7-9|.
TGTGCCACCCGACTCTCCTGGAGCACAGATACGCAGTATTTT
CATRLSWSTDTQYF
>TRBJ2-1|.|TRBV28|.
TGTGCCACTCGTCGCACAGGCCCCTACAATGAGCAGTTCTTC
CATRRTGPYNEQFF
>TRBJ1-1|.|TRBV28|.
TGTGCCAGCAGTTATGGAGGGTCAGGGAACACTGAAGCTTTCTTT
CASSYGGSGNTEAFF
>TRBJ1-2|.|TRBV19|.
TGTGCCAGTAGTATGTCCAGGGTCTATGGCTACACCTTC
CASSMSRVYGYTF
>TRBJ1-2|.|TRBV27|.
TGTGCCAGCAGTTACGCCGGGGAAACCTATGGCTACACCTTC
CASSYAGETYGYTF
>TRBJ2-7|TRBD2|TRBV19|.
TGTGCCAGTAGTACCCAGACTAGCGGGGGACGCTACGAGCAGTACTTC
CASSTQTSGGRYEQYF
>TRBJ2-6|.|TRBV28|.
TGTGCCAGCAGGGACCTTCAGGGGATCGGGGCCAACGTCCTGACTTTC
CASRDLQGIGANVLTF
>TRBJ1-2|.|TRBV9|.
TGTGCCAGCAGCGCCCCCACGGGGATAGGCGACTATGGCTACACCTTC
CASSAPTGIGDYGYTF
>TRBJ2-3|.|TRBV5-4|few
TGTGCCAGCAGCTTGGTAGCGGCGAGCACAGATACGCAGTATTTT
CASSLVAASTDTQYF
>TRBJ1-5|.|TRBV28|few
TGTGCCAGCAGTTTGGGAGTCAATCAGCCCCAGCATTTT
CASSLGVNQPQHF
>TRBJ2-3|.|TRBV7-3|.
TGTGCCAGCAGCCGCGGGGAGGCAGATACGCAGTATTTT
CASSRGEADTQYF
>TRBJ2-3|.|TRBV2|once
TGTGCCAGCAGTGAAGCTTTGGGACTCGTTGGGTTTGTAAATACGCAGTATTTT
CASSEALGLVGFVNTQYF
>TRBJ1-1|.|TRBV7-9|.
TGTGCCAGCAGCCCGCTTTCGGGACTCCCGAACACTGAAGCTTTCTTT
CASSPLSGLPNTEAFF
>TRBJ2-1|TRBD2|TRBV11-3|few
TGTGCCAGCAGCTTAGACGGGGGGGGGTACAATGAGCAGTTCTTC
CASSLDGGGYNEQFF
>TRBJ2-5|.|TRBV7-2|once
TGTGCCAGCAGCTTAACTTTGGAGACCCAGTACTTC
CASSLTLETQYF
>TRBJ2-7|TRBD2|TRBV28|.
TGTGCCAGCAGTTCCTCACGACTAGCGGGGAATGTATACGAGCAGTACTTC
CASSSSRLAGNVYEQYF
>TRBJ2-2|TRBD2|TRBV5-1|.
TGCGCCAGCAGCATGACTTTAGCGGGGGGGCGAACCGGGGAGCTGTTTTTT
CASSMTLAGGRTGELFF
>TRBJ2-7|TRBD1|TRBV9|.
TGTGCCAGCAGCGCTCAGGGACAGGCCGCCTACGAGCAGTACTTC
CASSAQGQAAYEQYF
>TRBJ2-3|.|TRBV18|.
TGTGCCAGCTCAACCTCACAGGGCCCAGATACGCAGTATTTT
CASSTSQGPDTQYF
>TRBJ1-2|.|TRBV5-8|.
TGTGCCAGCAGCTGGGTGGGAGAACAGACCTTC
CASSWVGEQTF
>TRBJ1-2|TRBD1|TRBV2|.
TGTGCCAGCGGGAGGACAGGGGCTTCTCATGGCTACACCTTC
CASGRTGASHGYTF
>TRBJ1-2|TRBD1|TRBV9|.
TGTGCCAGCAGCGTCGGGACAGGCGTTAACTATGGCTACACCTTC
CASSVGTGVNYGYTF
>TRBJ2-2|TRBD2|TRBV9|.
TGTGCCAGCAGCCCCTTAAGCGGGGTGAGAGGTGGGGAGCTGTTTTTT
CASSPLSGVRGGELFF
>TRBJ1-4|.|TRBV4-2|.
TGTGCCAGCAGCCAAGCCGTTGCGACGGCAGGTAATGAAAAACTGTTTTTT
CASSQAVATAGNEKLFF
>TRBJ1-6|TRBD1|TRBV6-4|.
TGTGCCAGCAGCGAAGGGACAGCTGGTAATTCACCCCTCCACTTT
CASSEGTAGNSPLHF
>TRBJ2-5|TRBD2|TRBV5-4|.
TGTGCCAGCAGCCTTGTCTGGGCGGGGGGGGCGGAGACCCAGTACTTC
CASSLVWAGGAETQYF
>TRBJ2-7|.|TRBV9|few
TGTGCCAGCAGCCCGGAGAGTAGGTCGTCCTACGAGCAGTACTTC
CASSPESRSSYEQYF
>TRBJ1-5|.|TRBV6-5|.
TGTGCCAGCAGTTACTCCATCGGGAATCAGCCCCAGCATTTT
CASSYSIGNQPQHF
>TRBJ1-2|TRBD1|TRBV7-2|.
TGTGCCAGCAGCGCGGGACAGGGGGCGATCTATGGCTACACCTTC
CASSAGQGAIYGYTF
>TRBJ2-7|TRBD2|TRBV7-3|.
TGTGCCAGCAGCGCCCGACTAGCGGGGGGGGATGAGCAGTACTTC
CASSARLAGGDEQYF
>TRBJ1-2|.|TRBV5-1|.
TGCGCCAGCAGCTCCGAAGGAGGGGCCCAAGGTGGCTACACCTTC
CASSSEGGAQGGYTF
>TRBJ1-5|.|TRBV7-8|.
TGTGCCAGCAGCTTAGTCCAGGGCTTCGGCAATCAGCCCCAGCATTTT
CASSLVQGFGNQPQHF
>TRBJ2-7|TRBD2|TRBV7-9|.
TGTGCCAGCAGTCAGGGAGCAGCGGGGCTTTCCTACGAGCAGTACTTC
CASSQGAAGLSYEQYF
>TRBJ2-2|TRBD2|TRBV5-1|.
TGCGCCAGCAGTCGCTCCCCGACTAGCGGGGGGACGAACACCGGGGAGCTGTTTTTT
CASSRSPTSGGTNTGELFF
>TRBJ2-7|TRBD2|TRBV5-8|.
TGTGCCAGCAGCTTGGGACTAGCGGGGCTCTACGAGCAGTACTTC
CASSLGLAGLYEQYF
>TRBJ1-1|.|TRBV29-1|.
TGCAGCGTTGTCCGGGGGGGGGTGAACACTGAAGCTTTCTTT
CSVVRGGVNTEAFF
>TRBJ2-5|.|TRBV25-1|.
TGTGCCAGCAGTTCCGGGGAGTGGCGGGTTGAGACCCAGTACTTC
CASSSGEWRVETQYF
>TRBJ2-1|.|TRBV5-4|few
TGTGCCAGCAGCTCCCCCGGCGGTACCTACAATGAGCAGTTCTTC
CASSSPGGTYNEQFF
>TRBJ1-2|.|TRBV19|once
TGTGCCAGTAGTATAGTGGGGAGGGAGTTCTATGGCTACACCTTC
CASSIVGREFYGYTF
>TRBJ1-6|TRBD1|TRBV5-4|few
TGTGCCAGCAGCTTGGGGACAGGGTATAATTCCCCCCTCCACTTT
CASSLGTGYNSPLHF
>TRBJ1-6|.|TRBV4-3|.
TGCGCCAGCAGCCAAGATTACGGGGTTGGAGGACCCCTCCACTTT
CASSQDYGVGGPLHF